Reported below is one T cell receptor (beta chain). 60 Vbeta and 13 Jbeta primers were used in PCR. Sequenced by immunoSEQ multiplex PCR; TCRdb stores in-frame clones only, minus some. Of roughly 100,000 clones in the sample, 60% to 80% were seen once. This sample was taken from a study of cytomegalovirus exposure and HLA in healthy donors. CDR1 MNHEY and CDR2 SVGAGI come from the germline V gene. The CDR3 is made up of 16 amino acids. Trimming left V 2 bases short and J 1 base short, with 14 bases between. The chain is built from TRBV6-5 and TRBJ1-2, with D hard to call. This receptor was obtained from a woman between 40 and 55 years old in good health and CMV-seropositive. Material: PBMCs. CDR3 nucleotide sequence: TGTGCCAGCAGTTACGTAGGCGGGTCTAATAACTATGGCTACACCTTC. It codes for CASSYVGGSNNYGYTF.